This T cell receptor beta chain was captured in a study of T cell repertoires in cytomegalovirus infection. Overall study: Public TCR beta signatures provided an indication of both CMV infection and a matching HLA type.

About this clonotype itself: Its target is not known.

Study-wide findings and caveats: Cumulative frequency of public TCR beta families picked out carriers of CMV plus the relevant HLA. HLA-C-restricted CMV-specific TCR beta clonotypes prevailed in the ex vivo response.

Trimming removed 2 bases from V and 2 bases from J, with 13 bases in between. Germline CDR1 SQVTM, CDR2 ANQGSEA. The CDR3 spans 15 residues. A single record per CDR3 protein comes from TCRdb applying MiXCR to the reads. Of approximately 250,000 distinct CDR3 sequences listed, roughly 6.5% are singletons. V usage is TRBV29-1 and J usage is TRBJ1-5; tentative D call: TRBD1 (6 bases). Input material: PBMCs. The clonotype comes from a human donor in good health (CMV status not recorded). Some clones in this sample may be carry-over from other donors' samples. For the CDR3, the DNA is TGCAGCGTTGAAATGGCAGGGGCAGGCAATCAGCCCCAGCATTTT. It specifies CSVEMAGAGNQPQHF.